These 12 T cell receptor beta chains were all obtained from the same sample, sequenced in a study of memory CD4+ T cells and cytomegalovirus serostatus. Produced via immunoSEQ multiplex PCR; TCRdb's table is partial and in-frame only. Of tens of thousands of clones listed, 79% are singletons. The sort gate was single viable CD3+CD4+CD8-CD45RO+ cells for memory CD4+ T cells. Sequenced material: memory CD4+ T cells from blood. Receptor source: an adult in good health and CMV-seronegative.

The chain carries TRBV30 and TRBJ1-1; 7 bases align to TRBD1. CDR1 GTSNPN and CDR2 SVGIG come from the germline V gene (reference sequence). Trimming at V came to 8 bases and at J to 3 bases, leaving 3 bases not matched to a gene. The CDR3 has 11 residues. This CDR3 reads CAAGGYTEAFF. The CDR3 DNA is TGTGCCGCAGGGGGGTACACTGAAGCTTTCTTT.

The CDR3 spells CASLVTGNTEAFF. The CDR3 nucleotides are TGTGCCAGCCTAGTGACGGGTAACACTGAAGCTTTCTTT. The chain couples TRBV7-9 to TRBJ1-1; D unresolved. This CDR3 spans 13 amino acids. With 8 bases removed from V and 2 bases from J, the gap between germline ends came to 12 bases. CDR1 SEHNR and CDR2 FQNEAQ come from the germline V gene (reference sequence).

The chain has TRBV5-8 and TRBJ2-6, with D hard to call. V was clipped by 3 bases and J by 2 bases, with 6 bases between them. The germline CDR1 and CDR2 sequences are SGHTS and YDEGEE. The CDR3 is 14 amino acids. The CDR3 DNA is TGTGCCAGCAGCTCGACAACTGGGGCCAACGTCCTGACTTTC. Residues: CASSSTTGANVLTF.

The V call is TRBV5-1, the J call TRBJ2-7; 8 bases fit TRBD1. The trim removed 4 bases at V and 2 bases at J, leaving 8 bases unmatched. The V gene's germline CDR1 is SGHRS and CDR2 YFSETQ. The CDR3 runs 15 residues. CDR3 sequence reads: CASSPTGQGTYEQYF. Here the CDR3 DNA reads TGCGCCAGCAGCCCCACAGGACAGGGAACCTACGAGCAGTACTTC.

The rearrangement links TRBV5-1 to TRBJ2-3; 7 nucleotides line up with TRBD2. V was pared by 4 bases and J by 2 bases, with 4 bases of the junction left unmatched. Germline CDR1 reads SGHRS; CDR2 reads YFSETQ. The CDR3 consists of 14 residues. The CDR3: CASSLGLDTDTQYF. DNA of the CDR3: TGCGCCAGCAGCCTAGGACTAGACACAGATACGCAGTATTTT.

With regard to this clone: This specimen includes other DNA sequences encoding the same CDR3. Written as DNA, the CDR3 is TGTGCCAGCAGTTACGATGGGAAAAACTATGGCTACACCTTC. This codes for CASSYDGKNYGYTF. V usage is TRBV6-6 and J usage is TRBJ1-2, with D unclear. This CDR3 spans 14 amino acids. CDR1 and CDR2 (germline): MNHNY, SVGAGI (reference sequence). The V and J ends lost 2 bases and 2 bases respectively, with 9 bases between them.

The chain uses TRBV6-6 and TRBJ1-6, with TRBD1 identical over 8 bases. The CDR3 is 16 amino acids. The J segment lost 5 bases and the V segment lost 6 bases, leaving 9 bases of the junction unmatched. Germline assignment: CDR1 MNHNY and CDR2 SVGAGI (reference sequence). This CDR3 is CASRETGAIHNSPLHF. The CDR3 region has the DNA TGTGCCAGCAGGGAGACAGGGGCTATCCATAATTCACCCCTCCACTTT.

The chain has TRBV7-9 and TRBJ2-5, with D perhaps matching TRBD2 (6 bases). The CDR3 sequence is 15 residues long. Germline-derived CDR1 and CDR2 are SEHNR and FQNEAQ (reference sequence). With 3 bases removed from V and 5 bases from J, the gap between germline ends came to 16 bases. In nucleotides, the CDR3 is TGTGCCAGCAGCTTCGGGACTTTTGAGAGGGAGACCCAGTACTTC. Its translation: CASSFGTFERETQYF.

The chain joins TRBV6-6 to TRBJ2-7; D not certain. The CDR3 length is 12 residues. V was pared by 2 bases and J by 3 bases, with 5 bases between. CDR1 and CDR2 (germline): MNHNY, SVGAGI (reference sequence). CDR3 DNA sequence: TGTGCCAGCAGTTACAGAGGCTACGAGCAGTACTTC. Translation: CASSYRGYEQYF.

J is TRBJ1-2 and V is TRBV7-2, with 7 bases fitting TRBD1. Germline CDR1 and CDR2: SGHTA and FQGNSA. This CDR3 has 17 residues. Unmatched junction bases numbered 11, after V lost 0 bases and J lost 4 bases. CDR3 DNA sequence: TGTGCCAGCAGCTTAGCAACAGGGGCCGCTCGAGGCTATGGCTACACCTTC. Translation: CASSLATGAARGYGYTF.

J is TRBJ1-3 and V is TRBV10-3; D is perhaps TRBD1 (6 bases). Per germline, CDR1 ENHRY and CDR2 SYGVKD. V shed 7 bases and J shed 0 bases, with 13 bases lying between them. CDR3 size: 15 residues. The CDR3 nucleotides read TGTGCCATCATTAACAGGGTGAACTCTGGAAACACCATATATTTT. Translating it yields CAIINRVNSGNTIYF.

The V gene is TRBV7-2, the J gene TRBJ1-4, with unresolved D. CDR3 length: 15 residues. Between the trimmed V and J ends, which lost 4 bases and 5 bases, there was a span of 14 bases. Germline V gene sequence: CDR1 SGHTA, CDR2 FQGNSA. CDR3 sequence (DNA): TGTGCCAGCAGCTCAAGGCCTTATGGGAATGAAAAACTGTTTTTT. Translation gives CASSSRPYGNEKLFF.